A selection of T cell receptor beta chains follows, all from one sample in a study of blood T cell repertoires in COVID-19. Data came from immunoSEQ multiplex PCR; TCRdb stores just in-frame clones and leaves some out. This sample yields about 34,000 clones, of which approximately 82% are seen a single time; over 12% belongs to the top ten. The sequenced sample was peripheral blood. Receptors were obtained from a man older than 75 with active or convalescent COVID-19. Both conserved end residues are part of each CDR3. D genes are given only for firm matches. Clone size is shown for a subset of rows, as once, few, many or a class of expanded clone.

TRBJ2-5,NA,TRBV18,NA,TGTGCCAGCTCGACAGACCAAGAGACCCAGTACTTC,CASSTDQETQYF
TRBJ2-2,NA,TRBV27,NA,TGTGCCAGCAGTTTGGTGAGGGAGGCCGGGGAGCTGTTTTTT,CASSLVREAGELFF
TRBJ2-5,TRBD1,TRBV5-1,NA,TGCGCCAGCAGCGACCTGGGACAGGGGAGACAAGAGACCCAGTACTTC,CASSDLGQGRQETQYF
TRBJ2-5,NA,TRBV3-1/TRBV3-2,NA,TGTGCCAGCAGCCAAGGGGACCGGGACTCCCAAGAGACCCAGTACTTC,CASSQGDRDSQETQYF
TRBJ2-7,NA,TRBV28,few,TGTGCCAGCAGTCCCCTCAGTAGTAGCGGTACCTACGAGCAGTACTTC,CASSPLSSSGTYEQYF
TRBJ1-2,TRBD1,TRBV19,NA,TGTGCCAGTACTACAGGGGGATTTGACTATGGCTACACCTTC,CASTTGGFDYGYTF
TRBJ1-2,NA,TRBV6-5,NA,TGTGCCAGCAGTTACTCGCAGGGGAATGGCTACACCTTC,CASSYSQGNGYTF
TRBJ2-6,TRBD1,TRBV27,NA,TGTGCCAGCAGGACCGGGACAGGGGGTTTTGCTGGGGCCAACGTCCTGACTTTC,CASRTGTGGFAGANVLTF
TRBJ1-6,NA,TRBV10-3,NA,TGTGCCATCAGTGAGTCCCTGAGTTTGTCGGGGAGAGGAAATTCACCCCTCCACTTT,CAISESLSLSGRGNSPLHF
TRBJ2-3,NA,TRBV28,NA,TGTGCCAGCAGGCCCGCTGGCCATACGCAGTATTTT,CASRPAGHTQYF
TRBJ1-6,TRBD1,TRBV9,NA,TGTGCCAGCAGCGTAGAACAGGGGGATGGCTCACCCCTCCACTTT,CASSVEQGDGSPLHF
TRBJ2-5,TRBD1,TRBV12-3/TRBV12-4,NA,TGTGCCAGCAGCCGAGGACAGGAAGAGACCCAGTACTTC,CASSRGQEETQYF
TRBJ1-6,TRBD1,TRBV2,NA,TGTGCCAGCTCCGGGACAGGCGTCTCGAATTCACCCCTCCACTTT,CASSGTGVSNSPLHF
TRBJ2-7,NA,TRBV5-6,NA,TGTGCCAGCAGTCCTCAGGGGTACACATACGAGCAGTACTTC,CASSPQGYTYEQYF
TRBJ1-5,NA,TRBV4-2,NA,TGTGCCAGCAGCGCAGCCGTAGGGGAGGGGTATAGCAATCAGCCCCAGCATTTT,CASSAAVGEGYSNQPQHF
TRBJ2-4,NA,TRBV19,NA,TGTGCCAGTATGTCGGGGACTTTGGCCAAAAACATTCAGTACTTC,CASMSGTLAKNIQYF
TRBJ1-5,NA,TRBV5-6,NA,TGTGCCAGCAGCTTTCGTGATCAGCCCCAGCATTTT,CASSFRDQPQHF
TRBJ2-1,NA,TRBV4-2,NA,TGTGCCAGCAGCCGGGGCGGATACAATGAGCAGTTCTTC,CASSRGGYNEQFF
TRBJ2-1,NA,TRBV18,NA,TGTGCCAGCTCCCCTTGGGGAGCCTACAATGAGCAGTTCTTC,CASSPWGAYNEQFF
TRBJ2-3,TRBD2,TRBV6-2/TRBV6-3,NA,TGTGCCAGCAGTTACGAACTAGCGGGATTCACAGATACGCAGTATTTT,CASSYELAGFTDTQYF
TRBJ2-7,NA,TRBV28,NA,TGTGCCAGCAGTTCCCTTCTAGGGGGTACCTACGAGCAGTACTTC,CASSSLLGGTYEQYF
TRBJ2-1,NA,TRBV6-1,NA,TGTGCCAGCAGTGAATATCTTTTTTTCTCGAGCGGAGTAAAGGATGAGCAGTTCTTC,CASSEYLFFSSGVKDEQFF
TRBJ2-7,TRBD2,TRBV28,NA,TGTGCCAGCAGTCCAATGATAGCGGGAGGGTACGAGCAGTACTTC,CASSPMIAGGYEQYF
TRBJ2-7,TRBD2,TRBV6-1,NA,TGTGCCAGCAGTGAAGATACGAGCGGGGGCTACGAGCAGTACTTC,CASSEDTSGGYEQYF
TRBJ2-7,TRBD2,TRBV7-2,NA,TGTGCCAGCAGCTTAACTAGCGGGAGTTACGAGCAGTACTTC,CASSLTSGSYEQYF
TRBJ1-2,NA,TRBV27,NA,TGTGCCAGCAGTTCCCCACTGCAAGTCGGCTACACCTTC,CASSSPLQVGYTF
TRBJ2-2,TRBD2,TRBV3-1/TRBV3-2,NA,TGTGCCAGCAGCCAAGATTTAGTATTGTTTTTACCAAAACTAGCGGGAGATTACACCGGGGAGCTGTTTTTT,CASSQDLVLFLPKLAGDYTGELFF
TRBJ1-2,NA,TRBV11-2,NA,TGTGCCAGCAGTCCGAGGTCGGGGGGCCGCTATGGCTACACCTTC,CASSPRSGGRYGYTF
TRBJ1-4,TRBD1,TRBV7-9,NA,TGTGCCAGCAGCTCGATAGCAGACAGGGGGTTCGAAAAACTGTTTTTT,CASSSIADRGFEKLFF
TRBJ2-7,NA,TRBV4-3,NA,TGCGCCAGCAGCCGAGTGACAGGCGACTCCTACGAGCAGTACTTC,CASSRVTGDSYEQYF
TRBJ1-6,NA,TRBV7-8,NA,TGTGCCAGCAGCTTGAGCGCCGGGAATTCACCCCTCCACTTT,CASSLSAGNSPLHF
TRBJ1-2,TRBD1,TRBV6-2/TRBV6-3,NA,TGTGCCAGCAGTTCAGGGGGCTATGGCTACACCTTC,CASSSGGYGYTF
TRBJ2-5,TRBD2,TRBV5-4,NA,TGTGCCAGCAGCCGGGGCCCTAGCGGGAGGGCCAAAGAGACCCAGTACTTC,CASSRGPSGRAKETQYF
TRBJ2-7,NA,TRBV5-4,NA,TGTGCCAGCAGCCCGGGGTGGGGATTCAGCTCCTACGAGCAGTACTTC,CASSPGWGFSSYEQYF
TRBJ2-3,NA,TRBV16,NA,TGTGCCAGCAGCCAAATAAGGGGGACCACAGATACGCAGTATTTT,CASSQIRGTTDTQYF
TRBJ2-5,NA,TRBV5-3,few,TGTGCCAGAAGCCAATCCGACAGACGACAAGAGACCCAGTACTTC,CARSQSDRRQETQYF
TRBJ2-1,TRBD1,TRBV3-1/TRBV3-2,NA,TGTGCCAGCAGCCAAGCCGGGACAGGGAAGAGCAATGAGCAGTTCTTC,CASSQAGTGKSNEQFF
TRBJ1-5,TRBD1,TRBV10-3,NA,TGTGCCATCAGTGAGCGACAGGGCTCTCAGCCCCAGCATTTT,CAISERQGSQPQHF
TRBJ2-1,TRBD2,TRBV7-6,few,TGTGCCAGCAGCCCGCCACTAGCGGGGTCAATCGTTGAGCAGTTCTTC,CASSPPLAGSIVEQFF
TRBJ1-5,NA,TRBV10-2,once,TGCGCCAGCAGTGCGCTATTGCAGCCCCAGCATTTT,CASSALLQPQHF
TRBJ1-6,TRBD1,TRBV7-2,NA,TGTGCCAGCAGCTTAGCGGACAGGGCTAATTCACCCCTCCACTTT,CASSLADRANSPLHF
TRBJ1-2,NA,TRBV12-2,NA,TGTGCAAGTCGCTTTAGGATAGTACGGAGGGCGGTCTATGGCTACACCTTC,CASRFRIVRRAVYGYTF
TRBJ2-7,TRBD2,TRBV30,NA,TGTGCCTGGAGTGTTGGCAGAACTAGCGGGAGTATCTACGAGCAGTACTTC,CAWSVGRTSGSIYEQYF